The source of this TCR beta chain is a study of T cell responses to AZD1222 COVID-19 vaccine. For the study at large: Doses given second, at about 4 or about 12 weeks, were pooled. Findings and caveats of the study: Spike-wide vaccine-associated CD4 TCRs dominated at 160-218 and 743-854. None of the repertoires were sampled until the peak T cell response had passed. Nearly half of spike-specific TCRs reportedly target unmutated variant regions.

Turning to this clone: The antigen remains undetermined.

Trimming took 0 bases from V and 0 from J, leaving 12 bases between them. Germline V gene lookup returns CDR1 MGHRA and CDR2 YSYEKL. This CDR3 comprises 17 residues. Assay: immunoSEQ multiplex PCR; the TCRdb copy retains only in-frame clones and omits some. The top ten clones hold more than 15% of a sample with 100,000 or so clones, approximately 87% of them seen once. This chain uses TRBV4-1 with TRBJ1-5, with D perhaps TRBD1 (5 bases). This specimen consisted of peripheral blood, obtained on day 0 of AZD1222 vaccination. The clonotype originates from an adult in good health. The CDR3 DNA sequence: TGCGCCAGCAGCCAAGAAGCAGGGATGCATAGCAATCAGCCCCAGCATTTT. Its protein product is CASSQEAGMHSNQPQHF.